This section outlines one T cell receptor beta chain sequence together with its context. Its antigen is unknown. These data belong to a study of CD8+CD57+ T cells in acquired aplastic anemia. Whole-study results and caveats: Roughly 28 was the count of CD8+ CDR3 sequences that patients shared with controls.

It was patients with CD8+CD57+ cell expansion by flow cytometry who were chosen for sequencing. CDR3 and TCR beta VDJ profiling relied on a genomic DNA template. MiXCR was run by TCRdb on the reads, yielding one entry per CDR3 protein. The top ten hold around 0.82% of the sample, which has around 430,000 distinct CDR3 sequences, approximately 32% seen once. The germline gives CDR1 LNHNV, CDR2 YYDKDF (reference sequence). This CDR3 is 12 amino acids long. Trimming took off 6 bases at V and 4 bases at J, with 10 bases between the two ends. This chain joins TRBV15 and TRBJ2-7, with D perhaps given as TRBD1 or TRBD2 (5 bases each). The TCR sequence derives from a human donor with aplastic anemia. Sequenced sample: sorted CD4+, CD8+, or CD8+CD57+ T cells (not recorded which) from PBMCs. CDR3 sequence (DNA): TGTGCCACCAGAGGTGAGGGGTACGAGCAGTACTTC. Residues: CATRGEGYEQYF.